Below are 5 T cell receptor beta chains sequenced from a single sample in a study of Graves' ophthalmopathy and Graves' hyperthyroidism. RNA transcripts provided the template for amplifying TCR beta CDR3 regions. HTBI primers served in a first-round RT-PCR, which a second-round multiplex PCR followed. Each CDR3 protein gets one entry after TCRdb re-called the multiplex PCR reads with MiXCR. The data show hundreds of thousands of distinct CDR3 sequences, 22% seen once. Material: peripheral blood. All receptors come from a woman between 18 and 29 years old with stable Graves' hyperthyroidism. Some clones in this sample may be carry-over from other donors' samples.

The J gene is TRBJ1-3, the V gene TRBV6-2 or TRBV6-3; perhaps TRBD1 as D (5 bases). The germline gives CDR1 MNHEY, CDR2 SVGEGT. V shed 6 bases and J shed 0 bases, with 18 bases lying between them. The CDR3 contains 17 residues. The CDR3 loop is CASRYGRDGISGNTIYF. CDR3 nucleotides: TGTGCCAGCAGATATGGCCGGGACGGGATCTCTGGAAACACCATATATTTT.

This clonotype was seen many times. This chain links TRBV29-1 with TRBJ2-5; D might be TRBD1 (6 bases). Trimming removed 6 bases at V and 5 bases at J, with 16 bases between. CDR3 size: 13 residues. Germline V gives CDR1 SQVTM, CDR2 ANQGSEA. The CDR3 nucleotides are TGCAGCGTCGATCCAGGGGTTAGGGAGACCCAGTACTTC. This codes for CSVDPGVRETQYF.

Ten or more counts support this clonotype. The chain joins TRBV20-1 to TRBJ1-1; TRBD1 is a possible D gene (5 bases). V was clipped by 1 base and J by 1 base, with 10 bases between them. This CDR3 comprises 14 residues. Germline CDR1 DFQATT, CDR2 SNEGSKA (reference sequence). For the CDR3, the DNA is TGCAGTGCTAGAGCGTTGAGGGGGAACACTGAAGCTTTCTTT. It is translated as CSARALRGNTEAFF.

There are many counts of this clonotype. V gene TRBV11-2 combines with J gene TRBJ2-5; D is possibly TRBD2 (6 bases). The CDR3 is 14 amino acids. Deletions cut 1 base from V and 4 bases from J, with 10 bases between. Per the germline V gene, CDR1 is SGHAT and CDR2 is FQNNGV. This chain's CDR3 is CASSLVMRGETQYF. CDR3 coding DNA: TGTGCCAGCAGCTTAGTGATGCGGGGAGAGACCCAGTACTTC.

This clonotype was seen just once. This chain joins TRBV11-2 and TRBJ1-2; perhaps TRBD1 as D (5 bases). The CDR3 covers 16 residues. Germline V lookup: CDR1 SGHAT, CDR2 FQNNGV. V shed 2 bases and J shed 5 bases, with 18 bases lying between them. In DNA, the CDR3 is TGTGCCAGCAGCTTATTTGGGGCAGAGAATGGGTATGGCTACACCTTC. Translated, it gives CASSLFGAENGYGYTF.